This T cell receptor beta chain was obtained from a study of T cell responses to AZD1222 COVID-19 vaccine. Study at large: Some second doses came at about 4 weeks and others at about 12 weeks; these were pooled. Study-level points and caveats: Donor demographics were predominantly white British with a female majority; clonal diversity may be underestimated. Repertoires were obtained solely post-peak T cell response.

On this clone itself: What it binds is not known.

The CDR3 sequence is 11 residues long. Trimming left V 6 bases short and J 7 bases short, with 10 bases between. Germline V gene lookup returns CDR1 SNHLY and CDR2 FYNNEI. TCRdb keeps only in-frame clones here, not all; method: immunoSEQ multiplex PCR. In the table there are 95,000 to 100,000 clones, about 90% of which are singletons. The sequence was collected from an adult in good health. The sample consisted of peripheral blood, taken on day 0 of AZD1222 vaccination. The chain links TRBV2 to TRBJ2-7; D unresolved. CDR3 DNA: TGTGCCAGCAGCCAACTACAGGAGCAGTACTTC. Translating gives CASSQLQEQYF. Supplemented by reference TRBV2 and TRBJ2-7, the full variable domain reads EPEVTQTPSHQVTQMGQEVILRCVPISNHLYFYWYRQILGQKVEFLVSFYNNEISEKSEIFDDQFSVERPDGSNFTLKIRSTKLEDSAMYFCASSQLQEQYFGPGTRLTVT.